The 19 T cell receptor beta chains reported below all come from one sample, sequenced in a study of shared clonotypes between healthy human individuals. Clones were sequenced by immunoSEQ multiplex PCR, and TCRdb holds only the in-frame ones, with some missing. The table shows about half a million clones, with approximately 80% occurring only once. What was sequenced was PBMCs. These receptors came from a middle-aged woman in good health. Some clones in this sample may be carry-over from other donors' samples.

The count of this clone is one. The chain is built from TRBV4-3 and TRBJ1-4; tentative D call: TRBD1 (6 bases). There are 16 residues in the CDR3. Germline values: CDR1 LGHNA, CDR2 YSLEER. Trimming stripped 0 bases from V and 9 bases from J, with 17 bases between. DNA of the CDR3: TGCGCCAGCAGCCAAGATCGGGGGGCGACGGTTCAAAAACTGTTTTTT. Its translation: CASSQDRGATVQKLFF.

This clone has at least ten counts. The chain couples TRBV7-6 to TRBJ2-1; D may be TRBD2 (6 bases). Germline lookup yields CDR1 SGHVS and CDR2 FNYEAQ. Between the trimmed V and J ends, which lost 5 bases and 9 bases, there was a span of 14 bases. This CDR3 is built from 13 residues. CDR3 sequence: CASSSRLVAEQFF. CDR3 bases: TGTGCCAGCAGCAGCCGACTAGTGGCTGAGCAGTTCTTC.

A single count supports this clone. This rearrangement joins TRBV5-1 to TRBJ2-7, with 7 nucleotides matching TRBD1. The CDR3 is made up of 14 amino acids. Germline-derived CDR1 and CDR2 are SGHRS and YFSETQ. The V segment lost 2 bases and the J segment 2 bases; nucleotides outside the gene matches: 4. The CDR3 region is CASSFLGGTYEQYF. CDR3 in DNA: TGCGCCAGCAGCTTCCTAGGGGGCACCTACGAGCAGTACTTC.

A remark on this clone: A read error may explain this, as a much larger clone is one base away. The chain combines TRBV7-3 with TRBJ2-1, with 7 bases aligning to TRBD1. J was trimmed by 5 bases and V by 2 bases; bases with no gene match: 0. This CDR3 region has 13 residues. CDR1 SGHTA and CDR2 FQGTGA come from the germline V gene. CDR3 in amino acids: CASSLDRDNEQFF. CDR3 in DNA: TGTGCCAGCAGCTTAGACAGGGACAATGAGCAGTTCTTC.

The rearrangement joins TRBV18 to TRBJ2-7; D is unresolved. Trimming removed 2 bases at V and 0 bases at J, with 11 bases between. The CDR3 contains 15 residues. Germline CDR1 KGHSH, CDR2 LQKENI. The CDR3 DNA reads TGTGCCAGCTCACCAATCGACGGCAGCTCCTACGAGCAGTACTTC. Residues: CASSPIDGSSYEQYF.

This chain connects TRBV5-6 to TRBJ2-5; perhaps D is TRBD1 or TRBD2 (5 bases each). Trimming shortened V by 5 bases and J by 2 bases, and 13 bases separated the two germline ends. Germline CDR1 and CDR2: SGHDT and YYEEEE. The CDR3 totals 14 residues. The CDR3 sequence is CASRRGVLQETQYF. In DNA form, the CDR3 reads TGTGCCAGCAGGCGAGGGGTTTTGCAAGAGACCCAGTACTTC.

The chain carries TRBV19 and TRBJ2-3; 7 nucleotides match TRBD2. V was pared by 4 bases and J by 6 bases, with 10 bases of the junction left unmatched. In germline, CDR1 is LNHDA, CDR2 SQIVND (reference sequence). CDR3 length: 15 residues. The CDR3 DNA is TGTGCCAGTAGTAATCACCGGGACTACCGCGATACGCAGTATTTT. Translation: CASSNHRDYRDTQYF.

The rearrangement uses TRBV5-1 and TRBJ1-1, with TRBD1 matching over 7 bases. In germline, CDR1 is SGHRS, CDR2 YFSETQ. This CDR3 spans 13 amino acids. J was trimmed by 5 bases and V by 3 bases; bases with no gene match: 4. This CDR3 reads CASSSTGDTEAFF. The CDR3 DNA reads TGCGCCAGCAGCTCAACAGGGGATACTGAAGCTTTCTTT.

This clone was picked up a small number of times. The V call is TRBV5-5, the J call TRBJ1-5; 10 nucleotides match TRBD1. The CDR3 loop spans 16 amino acids. The germline gives CDR1 SGHKS, CDR2 YYEKEE (reference sequence). The V and J ends lost 3 bases and 0 bases, in that order; junction bases with no gene match: 3. CDR3 in DNA: TGTGCCAGCAGCTCGGGACAGGGGTATAGCAATCAGCCCCAGCATTTT. It is translated as CASSSGQGYSNQPQHF. The whole variable domain, filled in from reference TRBV5-5 and TRBJ1-5, reads DAGVTQSPTHLIKTRGQQVTLRCSPISGHKSVSWYQQVLGQGPQFIFQYYEKEERGRGNFPDRFSARQFPNYSSELNVNALLLGDSALYLCASSSGQGYSNQPQHFGDGTRLSIL.

V and J are TRBV18 and TRBJ1-3, with D unclear. CDR1 is KGHSH and CDR2 is LQKENI in the germline V gene. There are 16 residues in the CDR3. The V end lost 2 bases, the J end lost 3 bases, and 14 bases lay between the germline ends. The CDR3 DNA follows: TGTGCCAGCTCACCATCGCCTTACGTTGATGGAAACACCATATATTTT. The encoded protein is CASSPSPYVDGNTIYF.

The J gene is TRBJ1-4, the V gene TRBV5-4; 7 bases align to TRBD1. This CDR3 has 15 residues. Germline CDR1 SGHNT, CDR2 YYREEE (reference sequence). With V trimmed by 4 bases and J by 2 bases, 5 bases remained unmatched. The CDR3 protein is CASSLDRTTNEKLFF. DNA for the CDR3: TGTGCCAGCAGCCTGGACAGGACTACTAATGAAAAACTGTTTTTT. The variable domain in full, completed from reference TRBV5-4 and TRBJ1-4, reads ETGVTQSPTHLIKTRGQQVTLRCSSQSGHNTVSWYQQALGQGPQFIFQYYREEENGRGNFPPRFSGLQFPNYSSELNVNALELDDSALYLCASSLDRTTNEKLFFGSGTQLSVL.

The J gene is TRBJ2-1, the V gene TRBV27; D not certain. Deletions cut 3 bases from V and 10 bases from J, with 7 bases between. Per germline, CDR1 MNHEY and CDR2 SMNVEV (reference sequence). The CDR3 is made up of 11 amino acids. CDR3 sequence (DNA): TGTGCCAGCAGTTTTAGTGGGGAGCAGTTCTTC. Encoded protein: CASSFSGEQFF.

This clone was picked up a small number of times. CDR3 DNA sequence: TGTGCCACCAGCACCGACCGGACAGGGTGGTCCCCAGATACGCAGTATTTT. Amino acids: CATSTDRTGWSPDTQYF. The chain couples TRBV15 to TRBJ2-3; TRBD1 aligns across 8 bases. Trimming at V came to 4 bases and at J to 4 bases, leaving 13 bases not matched to a gene. The germline V gene encodes CDR1 LNHNV and CDR2 YYDKDF (reference sequence). CDR3 length equals 17 residues.

The chain carries TRBV7-2 and TRBJ1-2; D gene unclear. The CDR3 is 16 amino acids. CDR1 is SGHTA and CDR2 is FQGNSA in the germline V gene. V was pared by 4 bases and J by 5 bases, with 20 bases between. CDR3 amino acids: CASSSHPQRFNYGYTF. CDR3 DNA sequence: TGTGCCAGCAGCTCCCACCCCCAGAGATTTAATTATGGCTACACCTTC.

For this clone: Other DNA sequences of this sample code for an identical CDR3. V gene TRBV30 combines with J gene TRBJ2-5, with 14 positions matching TRBD2. Germline loops: CDR1 GTSNPN, CDR2 SVGIG (reference sequence). With 5 bases clipped from V and 4 bases from J, the junction kept 3 bases outside the gene matches. The CDR3 is made up of 14 amino acids. CDR3 sequence: CAWRLAGGGETQYF. The DNA of the CDR3 is TGTGCCTGGCGACTAGCGGGGGGGGGAGAGACCCAGTACTTC. Variable domain in full (rest from reference TRBV30 and TRBJ2-5): SQTIHQWPATLVQPVGSPLSLECTVEGTSNPNLYWYRQAAGRGLQLLFYSVGIGQISSEVPQNLSASRPQDRQFILSSKKLLLSDSGFYLCAWRLAGGGETQYFGPGTRLLVL.

Notes on this clone: Other nucleotide sequences in the sample specify the same CDR3. This rearrangement joins TRBV5-1 to TRBJ2-2; D unresolved. V lost 0 bases and J 0 bases, leaving 3 bases between the germline ends. CDR3 length: 14 residues. CDR1 is SGHRS, CDR2 YFSETQ, per germline. In DNA form, the CDR3 reads TGCGCCAGCAGCTTGGCCGCGAACACCGGGGAGCTGTTTTTT. This codes for CASSLAANTGELFF.

The rearrangement links TRBV5-4 to TRBJ2-1; 13 bases line up with TRBD2. CDR3 size: 17 residues. Germline loops: CDR1 SGHNT, CDR2 YYREEE (reference sequence). J lost 2 bases, V lost 0 bases, and 2 bases had no gene match. The DNA for the CDR3 is TGTGCCAGCAGCTTGGACGGACTAGCGGGAGCCTACAATGAGCAGTTCTTC. Residues: CASSLDGLAGAYNEQFF.

A few counts support this clone. The J gene is TRBJ2-1, the V gene TRBV15; 9 bases map to TRBD2. The J segment lost 8 bases and the V segment lost 0 bases, leaving 8 bases of the junction unmatched. CDR1 and CDR2 from the germline V gene are LNHNV and YYDKDF (reference sequence). CDR3 length: 16 amino acids. CDR3 coding DNA: TGTGCCACCAGCAGAGATCTAGCGGGATTTATCGATGAGCAGTTCTTC. Its translation is CATSRDLAGFIDEQFF.

The chain is built from TRBV6-5 and TRBJ1-2; TRBD1 agrees at 8 bases. V lost 6 bases to trimming and J lost 6 bases; unmatched junction nucleotides: 9. The length of the CDR3 is 14 residues. Germline V gene data show CDR1 as MNHEY and CDR2 as SVGAGI. The CDR3 bases are TGTGCCAGCAGAATGACTCAGGGGGCTGATGGCTACACCTTC. Its protein product is CASRMTQGADGYTF.